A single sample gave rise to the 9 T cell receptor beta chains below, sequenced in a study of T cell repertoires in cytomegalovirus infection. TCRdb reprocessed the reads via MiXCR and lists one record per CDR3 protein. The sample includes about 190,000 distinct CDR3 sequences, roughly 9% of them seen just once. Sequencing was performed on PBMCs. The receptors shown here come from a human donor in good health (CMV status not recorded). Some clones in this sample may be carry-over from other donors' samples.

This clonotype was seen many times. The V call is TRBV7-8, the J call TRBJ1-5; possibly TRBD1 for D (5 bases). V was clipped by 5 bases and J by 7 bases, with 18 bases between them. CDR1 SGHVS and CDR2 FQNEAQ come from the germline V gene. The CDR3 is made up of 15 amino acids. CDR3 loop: CASSPGDRGYQPQHF. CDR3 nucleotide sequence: TGTGCCAGCAGCCCGGGGGATAGAGGATACCAGCCCCAGCATTTT.

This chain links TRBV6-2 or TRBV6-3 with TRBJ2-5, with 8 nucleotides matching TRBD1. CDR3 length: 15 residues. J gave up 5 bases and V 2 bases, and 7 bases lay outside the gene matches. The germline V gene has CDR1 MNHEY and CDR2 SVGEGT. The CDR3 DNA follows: TGTGCCAGCAGTTACCCGGGACAGGCGTTGGAGACCCAGTACTTC. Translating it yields CASSYPGQALETQYF.

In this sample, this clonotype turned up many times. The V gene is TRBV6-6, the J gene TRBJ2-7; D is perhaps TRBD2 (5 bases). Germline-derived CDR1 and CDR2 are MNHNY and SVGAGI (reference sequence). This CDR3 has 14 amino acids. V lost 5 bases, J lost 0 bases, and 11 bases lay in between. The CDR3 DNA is TGTGCCAGCAGTGGAGGACGGGGCTCCTACGAGCAGTACTTC. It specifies CASSGGRGSYEQYF.

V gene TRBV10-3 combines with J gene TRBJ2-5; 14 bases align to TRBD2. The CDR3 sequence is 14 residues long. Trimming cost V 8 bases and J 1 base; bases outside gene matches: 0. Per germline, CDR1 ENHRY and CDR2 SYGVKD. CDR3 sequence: CAIGTSGGQETQYF. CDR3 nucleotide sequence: TGTGCCATCGGGACTAGCGGGGGCCAAGAGACCCAGTACTTC.

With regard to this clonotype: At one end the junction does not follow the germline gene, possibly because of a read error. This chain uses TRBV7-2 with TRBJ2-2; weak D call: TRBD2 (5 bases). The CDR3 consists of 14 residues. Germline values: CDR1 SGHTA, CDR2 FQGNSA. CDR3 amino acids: CASSPTRNTGVLFF. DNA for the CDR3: TGTGCCAGCAGCCCGACTCGGAACACCGGGGTGCTGTTTTTT.

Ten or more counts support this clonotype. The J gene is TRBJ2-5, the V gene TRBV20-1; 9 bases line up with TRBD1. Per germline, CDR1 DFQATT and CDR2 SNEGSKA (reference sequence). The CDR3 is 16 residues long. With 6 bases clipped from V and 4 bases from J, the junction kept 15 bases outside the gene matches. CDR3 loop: CSAYPPGQGRGETQYF. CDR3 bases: TGCAGTGCCTACCCTCCGGGACAGGGCCGTGGAGAGACCCAGTACTTC.

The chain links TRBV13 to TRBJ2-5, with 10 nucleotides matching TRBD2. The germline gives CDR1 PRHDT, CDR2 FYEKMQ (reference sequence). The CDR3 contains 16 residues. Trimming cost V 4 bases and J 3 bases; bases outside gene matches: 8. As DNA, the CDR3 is TGTGCCAGCAGCTATCTGTCTAGCGGGAGAGAAGAGACCCAGTACTTC. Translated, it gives CASSYLSSGREETQYF.

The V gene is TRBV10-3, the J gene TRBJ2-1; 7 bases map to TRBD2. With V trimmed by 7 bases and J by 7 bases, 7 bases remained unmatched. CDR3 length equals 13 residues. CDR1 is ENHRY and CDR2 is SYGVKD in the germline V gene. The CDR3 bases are TGTGCCATCAAACGGGAGGCGGGGAATGAGCAGTTCTTC. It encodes CAIKREAGNEQFF.

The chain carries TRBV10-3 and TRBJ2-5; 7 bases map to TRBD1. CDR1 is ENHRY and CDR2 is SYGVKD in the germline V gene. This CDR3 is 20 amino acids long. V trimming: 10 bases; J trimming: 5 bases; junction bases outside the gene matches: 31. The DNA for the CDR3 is TGTGCCACTACTTTAGAAGACTGGACAGGTATAGATTCCAATCAGGAGACCCAGTACTTC. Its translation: CATTLEDWTGIDSNQETQYF.